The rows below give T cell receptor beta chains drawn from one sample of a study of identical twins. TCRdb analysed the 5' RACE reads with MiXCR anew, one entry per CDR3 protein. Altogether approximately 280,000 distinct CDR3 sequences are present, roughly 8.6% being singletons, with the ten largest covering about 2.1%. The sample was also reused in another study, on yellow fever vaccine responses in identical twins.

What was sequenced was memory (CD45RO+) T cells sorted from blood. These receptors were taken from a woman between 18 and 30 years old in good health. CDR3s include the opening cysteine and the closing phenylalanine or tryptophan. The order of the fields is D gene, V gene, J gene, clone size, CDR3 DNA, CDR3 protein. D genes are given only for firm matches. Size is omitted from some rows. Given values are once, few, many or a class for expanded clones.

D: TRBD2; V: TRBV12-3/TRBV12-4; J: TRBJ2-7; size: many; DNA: TGTGCCAGCAATCCAGCGGGAGGAGGCGAGCAGTACTTC; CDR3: CASNPAGGGEQYF
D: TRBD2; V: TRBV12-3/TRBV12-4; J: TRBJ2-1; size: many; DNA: TGTGCCAGCAGCCCCGGGGTAGCGGGGGGGGTGGAGCAGTTCTTC; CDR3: CASSPGVAGGVEQFF
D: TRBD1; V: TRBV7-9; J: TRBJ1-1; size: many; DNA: TGTGCCAGCAGCCTAGCAGGGGGCTTGGACACTGAAGCTTTCTTT; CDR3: CASSLAGGLDTEAFF
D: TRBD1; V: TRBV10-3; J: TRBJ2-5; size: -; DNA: TGTGCCATCAGTGACCGGACAGGGGCCGAGACCCAGTACTTC; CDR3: CAISDRTGAETQYF
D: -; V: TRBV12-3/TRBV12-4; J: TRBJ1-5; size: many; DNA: TGTGCCAGCAGTTTACGACCCATCGAGCCCCAGCATTTT; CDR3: CASSLRPIEPQHF
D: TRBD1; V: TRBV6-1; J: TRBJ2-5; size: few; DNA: TGTGCCAGCAGTGACGGGACAGGCCCTCGGGAGACCCAGTACTTC; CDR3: CASSDGTGPRETQYF
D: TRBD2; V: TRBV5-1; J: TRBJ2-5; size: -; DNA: TGCGCCAGCAGCCCCGGACTAGCGAAAGAGACCCAGTACTTC; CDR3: CASSPGLAKETQYF
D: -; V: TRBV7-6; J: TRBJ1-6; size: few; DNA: TGTGCCAGCAGCACTTACAGGGCTAGCAGATCACCCCTCCACTTT; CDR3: CASSTYRASRSPLHF
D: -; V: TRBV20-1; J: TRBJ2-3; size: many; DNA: TGCAGTGCTAGAGAAGGCGCGGGGCTGGATACGCAGTATTTT; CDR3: CSAREGAGLDTQYF
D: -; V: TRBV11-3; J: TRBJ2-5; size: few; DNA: TGTGCCAGCAGCATTATCGAGGGGGGGGAGACCCAGTACTTC; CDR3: CASSIIEGGETQYF
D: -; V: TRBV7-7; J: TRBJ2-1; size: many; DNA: TGTGCCAGCAGCCCACTCGACAATGAGCAGTTCTTC; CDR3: CASSPLDNEQFF
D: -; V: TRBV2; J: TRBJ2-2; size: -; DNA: TGTGCCTTCTGCTTAATGGACCCATTCGCCAGGAACACCGGGGAGCTGTTTTTT; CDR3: CAFCLMDPFARNTGELFF
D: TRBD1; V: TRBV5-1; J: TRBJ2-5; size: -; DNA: TGCGCCAGCAGCTTGGCAACAGGGGTTGAGACCCAGTACTTC; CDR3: CASSLATGVETQYF
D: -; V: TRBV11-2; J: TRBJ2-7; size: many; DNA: TGTGCCAGCAGCTTACGGCTATACGAGCAGTACTTC; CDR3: CASSLRLYEQYF
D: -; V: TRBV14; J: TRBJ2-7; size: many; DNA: TGTGCCAGCAGCCAAGCCAGGGTCCACGAGCAGTACTTC; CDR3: CASSQARVHEQYF
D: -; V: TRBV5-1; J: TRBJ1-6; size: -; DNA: TGCGCCAGCAGACCAGAACAGGGAAGTTCACCCCTCCACTTT; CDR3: CASRPEQGSSPLHF
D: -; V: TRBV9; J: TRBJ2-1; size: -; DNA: TGTGCCAGCTGTCCCCAACCTGACAATGAGCAGTTCTTC; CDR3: CASCPQPDNEQFF
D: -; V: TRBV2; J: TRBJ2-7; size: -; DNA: TGTGCCAGCACCGATCCAGGAGGGGCTATCTCCTACGAGCAGTACTTC; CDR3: CASTDPGGAISYEQYF
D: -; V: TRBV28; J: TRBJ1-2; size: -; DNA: TGTGCCAGCAGTTTAAGGTTTGGGGGGGCGTACAACTATGGCTACACCTTC; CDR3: CASSLRFGGAYNYGYTF
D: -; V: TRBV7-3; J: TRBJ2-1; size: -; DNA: TGTGCCAGCAGCTTAATGGGGTCGGGCAGCCGATACAATGAGCAGTTCTTC; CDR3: CASSLMGSGSRYNEQFF